The 16 T cell receptor beta chains listed next were all sequenced from one sample in a study of early T cells in non-severe SARS-CoV-2 infection. MiXCR, run by TCRdb on the 5' RACE reads, gives a single entry per CDR3 protein. The table lists 64,000 or so distinct CDR3 sequences, roughly 12% of them singletons. The source was whole blood, collected at baseline. Receptors originate from an adult who was a healthcare worker with PCR-confirmed SARS-CoV-2 infection or an uninfected control (not recorded which).

This clonotype was detected a few times. The rearrangement uses TRBV27 and TRBJ2-4; 8 nucleotides line up with TRBD2. In germline, CDR1 is MNHEY, CDR2 SMNVEV (reference sequence). V dropped 8 bases and J dropped 9; count of bases not matched to a gene: 12. This CDR3 has 14 residues. CDR3 residues: CASRGGQYPGIQYF. DNA for the CDR3: TGTGCCAGCCGGGGGGGGCAGTATCCCGGCATTCAGTACTTC.

The CDR3 spells CASSQDLSSMNTEAFF. As DNA, the CDR3 is TGCGCCAGCAGCCAAGACTTGAGCAGCATGAACACTGAAGCTTTCTTT. The genes are TRBV4-3 and TRBJ1-1; D gene unclear. CDR1 is LGHNA and CDR2 is YSLEER in the germline V gene. V lost 0 bases, J lost 0 bases, and 11 bases lay in between. This CDR3 has 16 amino acids.

The rearrangement joins TRBV29-1 to TRBJ2-4, with D hard to call. Trimming removed 5 bases at V and 0 bases at J, with 2 bases between. The CDR3 consists of 11 residues. Germline V gene lookup returns CDR1 SQVTM and CDR2 ANQGSEA. The CDR3 spells CSVRAKNIQYF. The CDR3 nucleotides are TGCAGCGTTAGAGCCAAAAACATTCAGTACTTC.

This clonotype was seen at least ten times. The gene calls are TRBV12-3 or TRBV12-4 and TRBJ2-1; no firm D call. The CDR3 is 12 amino acids. The ends were cut back, 1 base at V and 11 bases at J, with 9 bases in the middle. As DNA, the CDR3 is TGTGCCAGCAGTTTAGATAGGCTACAGCAGTTCTTC. Its protein is CASSLDRLQQFF.

This clonotype appeared a few times. This chain connects TRBV20-1 to TRBJ2-7, with TRBD2 as a possible D gene (7 bases). The CDR3 is made up of 13 amino acids. Germline assignment: CDR1 DFQATT and CDR2 SNEGSKA (reference sequence). Trimming pared 3 bases from V and 5 bases from J, leaving 14 bases between. The CDR3 DNA reads TGCAGTGCTAGGGGGGCGGGAGACCACGAGCAGTACTTC. As protein: CSARGAGDHEQYF.

This clonotype was picked up a small number of times. The chain recombines TRBV18 with TRBJ1-6; no firm D call. Germline CDR1 is KGHSH and CDR2 is LQKENI. This CDR3 has 14 residues. Trimming pared 3 bases from V and 10 bases from J, leaving 13 bases between. This CDR3 is CASSPSRGGSPLHF. The CDR3 DNA is TGTGCCAGCTCACCCTCTCGGGGAGGCTCACCCCTCCACTTT.

The chain uses TRBV30 and TRBJ2-7, with 7 bases matching TRBD1. CDR1 GTSNPN and CDR2 SVGIG come from the germline V gene (reference sequence). The junction had 5 bases not matched to a gene; V was cut back by 6 bases and J by 3 bases. The CDR3 extends over 12 amino acids. Written as DNA, the CDR3 is TGTGCCTGCCAACAGGGGAACTACGAGCAGTACTTC. This encodes CACQQGNYEQYF.

This clonotype was seen only a few times. This rearrangement joins TRBV11-2 to TRBJ1-1, with 9 bases identical to TRBD1. Unmatched junction bases numbered 9, after V lost 5 bases and J lost 5 bases. CDR3 size: 15 residues. Germline values: CDR1 SGHAT, CDR2 FQNNGV. This CDR3 reads CASSGTDRGGTEAFF. In nucleotides, the CDR3 is TGTGCCAGCAGCGGTACGGACAGGGGCGGGACTGAAGCTTTCTTT.

The sample holds many counts of this clonotype. The chain employs TRBV29-1 and TRBJ1-1; D is ambiguous. The V gene's germline CDR1 is SQVTM and CDR2 ANQGSEA. With 4 bases removed from V and 3 bases from J, the gap between germline ends came to 9 bases. The CDR3 extends over 12 amino acids. CDR3 sequence reads: CSVAYRYTEAFF. CDR3 sequence (DNA): TGCAGCGTTGCCTACAGATACACTGAAGCTTTCTTT.

The rearrangement links TRBV7-2 to TRBJ2-7; D might be TRBD1 (7 bases). CDR1 is SGHTA and CDR2 is FQGNSA in the germline V gene. The CDR3 has 16 amino acids. Trimming removed 5 bases from V and 2 bases from J, with 19 bases in between. The CDR3 DNA reads as TGTGCCAGCAGCAACGAGGGGGCAGCGGGTACCTACGAGCAGTACTTC. It is translated as CASSNEGAAGTYEQYF. The entire variable domain, with the rest obtained from reference TRBV7-2 and TRBJ2-7, is as follows: GAGVSQSPSNKVTEKGKDVELRCDPISGHTALYWYRQSLGQGLEFLIYFQGNSAPDKSGLPSDRFSAERTGGSVSTLTIQRTQQEDSAVYLCASSNEGAAGTYEQYFGPGTRLTVT.

This clonotype was seen a handful of times. V usage is TRBV5-5 and J usage is TRBJ2-1, with 7 positions matching TRBD2. Germline V lookup: CDR1 SGHKS, CDR2 YYEKEE (reference sequence). With V trimmed by 6 bases and J by 6 bases, 12 bases remained unmatched. CDR3 length: 15 amino acids. The CDR3 DNA reads TGTGCCAGCATGGTACCCGGGACTATCCGCAATGAGCAGTTCTTC. The encoded protein is CASMVPGTIRNEQFF.

This sequence joins TRBV11-2 and TRBJ2-6; D tentatively fits TRBD1 or TRBD2 (5 bases each). CDR1 and CDR2 from the germline V gene are SGHAT and FQNNGV. This CDR3 contains 15 residues. The ends were cut back, 2 bases at V and 2 bases at J, with 7 bases in the middle. DNA of the CDR3: TGTGCCAGCAGCTTAATGGGGGCTGGGGCCAACGTCCTGACTTTC. Translated: CASSLMGAGANVLTF. Looking up the rest from reference TRBV11-2 and TRBJ2-6 gives the full variable domain: EAGVAQSPRYKIIEKRQSVAFWCNPISGHATLYWYQQILGQGPKLLIQFQNNGVVDDSQLPKDRFSAERLKGVDSTLKIQPAKLEDSAVYLCASSLMGAGANVLTFGAGSRLTVL.

J is TRBJ2-5 and V is TRBV18, with D perhaps matching TRBD1 (5 bases). V gave up 1 base and J gave up 3 bases, with 9 bases separating them. CDR3 length: 14 residues. CDR1 is KGHSH and CDR2 is LQKENI in the germline V gene. This CDR3 is CASSPLGREETQYF. The DNA for the CDR3 is TGTGCCAGCTCACCACTCGGCAGGGAAGAGACCCAGTACTTC.

This rearrangement joins TRBV20-1 to TRBJ1-1, with D possibly TRBD1 on 6 matching bases. V was shortened by 7 bases and J by 8 bases, with 8 bases between the two germline ends. The CDR3 extends over 9 amino acids. CDR1 and CDR2 (germline): DFQATT, SNEGSKA (reference sequence). CDR3 nucleotides: TGCAGTGTCCAGGGGGAAGCTTTCTTT. The encoded protein is CSVQGEAFF.

This clonotype has more than one count but fewer than ten. V is TRBV29-1 and J is TRBJ2-1, with 14 bases aligning to TRBD2. Germline V gene lookup returns CDR1 SQVTM and CDR2 ANQGSEA. The trim removed 6 bases at V and 7 bases at J, leaving 5 bases unmatched. The CDR3 has 14 residues. The CDR3 loop is CSVPTSGRVNEQFF. As DNA, the CDR3 is TGCAGCGTGCCGACTAGCGGGAGGGTGAATGAGCAGTTCTTC.

The chain is built from TRBV12-5 and TRBJ2-1, with 14 bases lining up with TRBD2. V was clipped by 6 bases and J by 6 bases; unmatched bases: 1. Per the germline V gene, CDR1 is LGHNT and CDR2 is FRNRAP. This CDR3 has 14 residues. Here the CDR3 reads CASGGTSGSNEQFF. In DNA, the CDR3 is TGTGCTAGTGGCGGGACTAGCGGGAGCAATGAGCAGTTCTTC.